The clone carrying this T cell receptor beta chain was observed at least ten times. Its target is not known. From RNA transcripts, TCR beta CDR3 regions were amplified. HTBI primers were employed in a first-round RT-PCR of the TCR CDR3. TCRdb analysed the multiplex PCR reads with MiXCR anew, one entry per CDR3 protein. Of about 55,000 distinct CDR3 sequences listed, approximately 57% are singletons. Trimming pared 7 bases from V and 0 bases from J, leaving 17 bases between. The V gene's germline CDR1 is SEHNR and CDR2 FQNEAQ (reference sequence). There are 16 residues in the CDR3. Ophthalmopathy cases met thresholds of Clinical Activity Score at least 3, NOSPECS grade at least 4 and duration under 3 months. These data belong to a study of T cells in Graves' hyperthyroidism and ophthalmopathy. Across the whole study: Prior to any treatment, at the point of initial diagnosis, peripheral blood was collected.

Study results and limitations: Separation of ophthalmopathy from stable hyperthyroidism was achieved by a 13 V-J model. A median about 6.2 months before onset, the model predicted ophthalmopathy.

V is TRBV7-9 and J is TRBJ2-3; the D call may be TRBD1 or TRBD2 (5 bases each). Source material: blood. The source is a woman aged 55 to 70 with Graves' ophthalmopathy. The CDR3 reads CASKGDIGTSTDTQYF. DNA for the CDR3: TGTGCCAGCAAGGGAGATATCGGGACGAGCACAGATACGCAGTATTTT.